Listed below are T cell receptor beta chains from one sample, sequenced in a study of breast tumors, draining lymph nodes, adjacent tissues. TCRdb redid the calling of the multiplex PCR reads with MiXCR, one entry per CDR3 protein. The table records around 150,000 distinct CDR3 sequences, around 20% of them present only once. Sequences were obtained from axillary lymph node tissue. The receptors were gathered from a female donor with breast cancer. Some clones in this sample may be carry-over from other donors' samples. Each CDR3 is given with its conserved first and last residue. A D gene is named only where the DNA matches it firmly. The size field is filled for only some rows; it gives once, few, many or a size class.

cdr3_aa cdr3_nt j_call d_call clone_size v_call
CASSQEQLAGVEQFF TGCGCCAGCAGCCAAGAACAACTAGCGGGAGTCGAGCAGTTCTTC TRBJ2-1 TRBD2 . TRBV4-3
CSARVAGETQYF TGCAGTGCTAGAGTTGCCGGAGAGACCCAGTACTTC TRBJ2-5 . many TRBV20-1
CASSLDPGGSNQPQHF TGTGCCAGCAGCTTAGACCCAGGGGGGAGCAATCAGCCCCAGCATTTT TRBJ1-5 TRBD1 many TRBV7-9
CASSGTTGEARPGELFF TGCGCCAGCAGCGGGACGACAGGGGAGGCCAGGCCCGGGGAGCTGTTTTTT TRBJ2-2 TRBD1 many TRBV5-1
CAISGRIGDNYGYTF TGTGCCATCAGTGGCCGGATAGGGGACAACTATGGCTACACCTTC TRBJ1-2 . many TRBV10-3
CASSLQGFGETQYF TGTGCCAGCAGCCTCCAGGGATTTGGTGAGACCCAGTACTTC TRBJ2-5 . many TRBV7-3
CASSTTGQNYEQYF TGTGCCAGCAGCACAACGGGACAGAACTACGAGCAGTACTTC TRBJ2-7 TRBD1 many TRBV11-2
CASSWDGFEAFF TGTGCCAGCAGTTGGGATGGATTCGAGGCTTTCTTT TRBJ1-1 . once TRBV2
CASSDSGQGFYEQYF TGTGCCAGCAGTGACTCGGGACAGGGTTTTTACGAGCAGTACTTC TRBJ2-7 TRBD1 many TRBV6-4
CASSLFGGATNEKLFF TGTGCCAGCAGCTTATTTGGGGGGGCCACTAATGAAAAACTGTTTTTT TRBJ1-4 . many TRBV7-9
CASSWQTRIGEQYF TGTGCCAGCAGCTGGCAGACTAGAATAGGGGAGCAGTACTTC TRBJ2-7 . many TRBV7-8
CASIKSDRGGPGYTF TGTGCCAGTATCAAATCCGACAGGGGAGGACCCGGCTACACCTTC TRBJ1-2 TRBD1 few TRBV19
CASSQTRGSYNEQFF TGTGCCAGCAGCCAGACTAGGGGATCGTACAATGAGCAGTTCTTC TRBJ2-1 . few TRBV6-5
CASHPGAGTNEQFF TGTGCCAGCCACCCCGGGGCAGGGACAAATGAGCAGTTCTTC TRBJ2-1 . many TRBV6-1
CASRRASTSGRYEQYF TGTGCCAGCAGGCGGGCGTCGACTAGCGGGAGATACGAGCAGTACTTC TRBJ2-7 TRBD2 many TRBV6-2/TRBV6-3
CASSPGELFF TGTGCCAGCAGTCCCGGGGAGCTGTTTTTT TRBJ2-2 . many TRBV6-4
CSATTTQGNTEAFF TGCAGTGCAACCACTACACAAGGAAACACTGAAGCTTTCTTT TRBJ1-1 . . TRBV20-1
CASSFSGGTSGPGEQFF TGTGCCAGCAGTTTCTCGGGGGGGACTAGCGGCCCCGGTGAGCAGTTCTTC TRBJ2-1 TRBD2 . TRBV28
CASSPPGRRPDTQYF TGTGCCAGCAGTCCCCCGGGTCGCCGGCCAGATACGCAGTATTTT TRBJ2-3 . . TRBV6-2/TRBV6-3
CASSDPSTGPSQYF TGTGCCAGTAGTGACCCCTCGACAGGACCCTCCCAGTACTTC TRBJ2-5 . many TRBV19
CASSPQGSWYEQYF TGCGCCAGCAGCCCACAGGGTTCTTGGTACGAGCAGTACTTC TRBJ2-7 . many TRBV5-1
CSARGGGARSNQPQHF TGCAGTGCTAGAGGGGGGGGGGCGCGAAGCAATCAGCCCCAGCATTTT TRBJ1-5 . many TRBV20-1
CASSSLAGGRETQCF TGTGCCAGCAGTTCCCTAGCGGGAGGGCGGGAGACCCAGTGCTTC TRBJ2-5 TRBD2 . TRBV12-3/TRBV12-4
CASSPTGYPSSYEQYF TGCGCCAGCAGTCCGACAGGGTATCCGAGCTCCTACGAGCAGTACTTC TRBJ2-7 TRBD1 . TRBV4-1
CASSFGSGNSYEQYF TGTGCCAGCAGCTTCGGTAGCGGGAACTCCTACGAGCAGTACTTC TRBJ2-7 TRBD2 few TRBV11-3
CASSFFTTNTGELFF TGTGCCAGCAGCTTCTTCACTACGAACACCGGGGAGCTGTTTTTT TRBJ2-2 . few TRBV7-2
CASSETPRLAGTDTQYF TGTGCCAGCAGTGAGACCCCCCGACTAGCGGGCACAGATACGCAGTATTTT TRBJ2-3 TRBD2 many TRBV7-9
CASSLSQMANQPQHF TGTGCCAGCAGCTTGTCGCAGATGGCTAATCAGCCCCAGCATTTT TRBJ1-5 . many TRBV5-5
CASSLELLAGQNEQYF TGTGCCAGCAGCTTAGAATTACTAGCGGGACAAAACGAGCAGTACTTC TRBJ2-7 TRBD2 many TRBV11-2
CASSDGTSGRENISSYNEQFF TGCGCCAGCAGTGACGGGACTAGCGGGAGGGAAAATATAAGCTCCTACAATGAGCAGTTCTTC TRBJ2-1 TRBD2 many TRBV10-1
CASSQNTGKGGNTIYF TGCGCCAGCAGCCAAAATACGGGCAAGGGTGGAAACACCATATATTTT TRBJ1-3 . many TRBV4-1
CASSRGKKGTESLNSPLHF TGTGCCAGCAGCCGAGGGAAAAAGGGGACAGAGAGTTTAAATTCACCCCTCCACTTT TRBJ1-6 TRBD1 many TRBV4-2
CASSAGQGSNEKLFF TGTGCCAGCTCAGCCGGACAGGGTAGTAATGAAAAACTGTTTTTT TRBJ1-4 TRBD1 . TRBV18
CASSPGRLAGGDEQYF TGTGCCAGCAGCCCTGGCCGGTTAGCGGGAGGGGACGAGCAGTACTTC TRBJ2-7 TRBD2 . TRBV28
CASSYSAGTQYF TGTGCCAGCAGTTACTCAGCAGGGACGCAGTATTTT TRBJ2-3 . many TRBV6-2/TRBV6-3
CASNGAGANVLTF TGCGCCAGCAACGGGGCTGGGGCCAACGTCCTGACTTTC TRBJ2-6 . . TRBV4-1
CASSLGGLEQFF TGCGCCAGCAGCTTGGGGGGTTTGGAGCAGTTCTTC TRBJ2-1 . many TRBV5-1
CASSYEGGRDTQYF TGTGCCAGCAGTTACGAGGGCGGGAGAGATACGCAGTATTTT TRBJ2-3 TRBD2 many TRBV6-2/TRBV6-3
CATSRDRLGNEQFF TGTGCCACCAGCAGGGACCGACTAGGGAATGAGCAGTTCTTC TRBJ2-1 . many TRBV15
CASSVVPTNEQFF TGTGCCAGCAGCGTAGTTCCCACTAATGAGCAGTTCTTC TRBJ2-1 . many TRBV9
CASSWRRLFSYNSPLHF TGTGCCAGCAGTTGGCGCAGGCTCTTCTCCTATAATTCACCCCTCCACTTT TRBJ1-6 . many TRBV6-5
CAWSVGGARAYEQYF TGTGCCTGGAGTGTAGGGGGAGCAAGGGCCTACGAGCAGTACTTC TRBJ2-7 . many TRBV30
CASRAPGLGLGGANVLTF TGTGCCAGCAGGGCACCGGGACTAGGTTTGGGTGGGGCCAACGTCCTGACTTTC TRBJ2-6 TRBD2 . TRBV6-1
CSARDFSGLANTGELFF TGCAGTGCTAGAGATTTTTCGGGGCTCGCGAACACCGGGGAGCTGTTTTTT TRBJ2-2 . many TRBV20-1
CSANRDAYEQYF TGCAGTGCCAATAGGGACGCCTACGAGCAGTACTTC TRBJ2-7 . many TRBV20-1
CASSSPGQGKYEQYF TGTGCCAGTAGTAGCCCGGGACAGGGGAAGTACGAGCAGTACTTC TRBJ2-7 TRBD1 many TRBV19
CAGSLSGSSCEQYF TGTGCCGGCAGCCTTAGCGGGAGCTCCTGCGAGCAGTACTTC TRBJ2-7 TRBD2 . TRBV7-9
CASSLVGTGVFSYEQYF TGTGCCAGCAGCTTGGTTGGGACAGGGGTTTTCTCCTACGAGCAGTACTTC TRBJ2-7 TRBD1 many TRBV5-5
CASSWGAGNEQYF TGTGCCAGCAGCTGGGGGGCAGGAAACGAGCAGTACTTC TRBJ2-7 . many TRBV7-9
CASSQGAGVSPYTDTQYF TGCGCCAGCAGCCAAGGAGCGGGAGTTTCCCCGTACACAGATACGCAGTATTTT TRBJ2-3 TRBD2 many TRBV4-3
CASSHGSGYTF TGTGCCAGCAGCCATGGGTCGGGCTACACCTTC TRBJ1-2 . . TRBV3-1
CAWSANVLTF TGTGCCTGGAGCGCCAACGTCCTGACTTTC TRBJ2-6 . few TRBV30
CASSLITQAKETQYF TGTGCCAGCAGCCTTATTACCCAAGCGAAAGAGACCCAGTACTTC TRBJ2-5 . . TRBV28
CASSLGTTTGELFF TGTGCCAGCAGTTTAGGGACAACCACCGGGGAGCTGTTTTTT TRBJ2-2 . many TRBV12-3/TRBV12-4